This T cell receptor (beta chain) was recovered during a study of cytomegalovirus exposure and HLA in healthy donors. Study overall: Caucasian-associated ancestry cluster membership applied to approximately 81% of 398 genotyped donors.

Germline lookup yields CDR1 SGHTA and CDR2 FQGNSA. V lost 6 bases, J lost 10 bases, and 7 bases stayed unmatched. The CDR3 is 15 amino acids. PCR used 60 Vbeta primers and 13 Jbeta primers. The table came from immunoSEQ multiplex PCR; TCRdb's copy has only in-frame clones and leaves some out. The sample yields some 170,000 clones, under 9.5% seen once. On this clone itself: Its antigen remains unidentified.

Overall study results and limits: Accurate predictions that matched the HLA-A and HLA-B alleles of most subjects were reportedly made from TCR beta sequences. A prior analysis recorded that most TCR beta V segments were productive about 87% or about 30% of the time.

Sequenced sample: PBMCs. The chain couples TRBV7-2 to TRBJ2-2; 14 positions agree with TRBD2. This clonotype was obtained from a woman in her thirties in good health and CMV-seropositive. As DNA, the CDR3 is TGTGCCAGCAGGCCGGGACTAGCGGGAGATAAGGAGCTGTTTTTT. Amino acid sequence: CASRPGLAGDKELFF.